Listed below are T cell receptor beta chains from one sample, sequenced in a study of CD8 T cells in Susac syndrome. TCRdb called the immunoSEQ multiplex PCR reads again in MiXCR, with one record for every CDR3 protein. The sample includes 140,000 or so distinct CDR3 sequences, roughly 94% of them seen just once. The sequenced material came from CD4+ T cells from PBMCs. These TCRs come from a human donor in good health. CDR3s include the opening cysteine and the closing phenylalanine or tryptophan. The D gene is left open where the match is weak. The size entry is marked missing in some rows and otherwise reads once, few, many or a size class.

CDR3 protein | CDR3 DNA | V gene | clone size | D gene | J gene
CASSQDRQYYGYTF | TGTGCCAGCAGCCAAGATCGGCAGTACTATGGCTACACCTTC | TRBV14 | . | . | TRBJ1-2
CASSQGGIENTIYF | TGTGCCAGCAGCCAAGGGGGGATTGAAAACACCATATATTTT | TRBV3-1 | . | . | TRBJ1-3
CATSTQDRSSYEQYF | TGTGCCACCAGCACTCAAGACAGATCCTCCTACGAGCAGTACTTC | TRBV15 | once | . | TRBJ2-7
CSARGPGRRTDTQYF | TGCAGTGCTAGAGGGCCAGGGAGGAGGACAGATACGCAGTATTTT | TRBV20-1 | . | . | TRBJ2-3
CATGQSMNTEAFF | TGTGCCACTGGACAGAGTATGAACACTGAAGCTTTCTTT | TRBV19 | once | . | TRBJ1-1
CASSSSTGSSYNEQFF | . | TRBV25-1 | . | . | TRBJ2-1
CGAPGPLNEKLFF | TGCGGTGCTCCTGGACCGCTGAATGAAAAACTGTTTTTT | TRBV20-1 | . | . | TRBJ1-4
CASSQMASGRTDTQYF | TGTGCCAGCAGCCAAATGGCTAGCGGCCGCACAGATACGCAGTATTTT | TRBV3-1 | . | TRBD2 | TRBJ2-3
CSAVSGGSGNQPQHF | TGCAGTGCTGTCTCAGGGGGCTCGGGCAATCAGCCCCAGCATTTT | TRBV20-1 | once | TRBD1 | TRBJ1-5
CASSPVAGEGEQFF | TGTGCCAGCAGCCCGGTGGCAGGGGAGGGTGAGCAGTTCTTC | TRBV12-3/TRBV12-4 | . | . | TRBJ2-1
CASSSGTDNQPQHF | . | TRBV27 | . | . | TRBJ1-5
CASSRGPSGADTQYF | TGTGCCAGCAGCCGAGGACCCTCGGGGGCAGATACGCAGTATTTT | TRBV5-4 | . | . | TRBJ2-3
CASTETDRPEAFF | TGTGCCAGTACTGAGACGGACAGACCTGAAGCTTTCTTT | TRBV19 | . | . | TRBJ1-1
CASSLVSNEQYF | TGTGCCAGCAGCTTGGTTAGCAACGAGCAGTACTTC | TRBV5-6 | once | . | TRBJ2-7
CSARVGGSVNEKLFF | TGCAGTGCTAGAGTGGGGGGGTCGGTTAATGAAAAACTGTTTTTT | TRBV20-1 | . | . | TRBJ1-4
CASSRTSGSGTQYF | TGTGCCAGCAGTCGGACTAGCGGGAGTGGGACCCAGTACTTC | TRBV12-3/TRBV12-4 | . | TRBD2 | TRBJ2-5
CASSHQDRVGNTIYF | TGTGCCAGCAGCCACCAGGACAGGGTTGGAAACACCATATATTTT | TRBV3-1 | . | TRBD1 | TRBJ1-3
CASSQDWGQAPSYNEQFF | TGTGCCAGCAGCCAAGATTGGGGTCAGGCGCCATCCTACAATGAGCAGTTCTTC | TRBV3-1 | once | . | TRBJ2-1
CSALPDRYEQYF | TGCAGTGCTCTCCCGGACAGGTACGAGCAGTACTTC | TRBV20-1 | once | TRBD1 | TRBJ2-7
CASSASDRGGETQYF | TGTGCCAGCAGTGCCTCGGACAGAGGAGGGGAGACCCAGTACTTC | TRBV27 | once | . | TRBJ2-5
CSVNLGGNYEQYF | TGCAGCGTTAACCTGGGGGGTAACTACGAGCAGTACTTC | TRBV29-1 | . | . | TRBJ2-7
CATSEWGLAGGNEQFF | TGTGCCACCAGTGAGTGGGGACTAGCGGGAGGGAATGAGCAGTTCTTC | TRBV24-1 | . | TRBD2 | TRBJ2-1